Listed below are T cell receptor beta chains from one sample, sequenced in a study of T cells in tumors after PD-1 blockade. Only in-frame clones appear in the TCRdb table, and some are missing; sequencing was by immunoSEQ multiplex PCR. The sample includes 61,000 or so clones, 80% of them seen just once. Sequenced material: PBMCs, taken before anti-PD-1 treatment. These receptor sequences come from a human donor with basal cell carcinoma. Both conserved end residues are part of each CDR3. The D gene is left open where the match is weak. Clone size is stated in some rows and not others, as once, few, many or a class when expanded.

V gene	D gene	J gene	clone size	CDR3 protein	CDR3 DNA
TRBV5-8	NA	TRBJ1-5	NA	CASSLVGRGSQPQHF	TGTGCCAGCAGCTTGGTCGGCAGGGGAAGTCAGCCCCAGCATTTT
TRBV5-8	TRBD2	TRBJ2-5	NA	CASSLGTSGGAQETQYF	TGTGCCAGCAGCTTAGGGACTAGCGGGGGGGCCCAAGAGACCCAGTACTTC
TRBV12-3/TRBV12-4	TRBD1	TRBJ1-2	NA	CASRADRGKGYTF	TGTGCCAGCAGAGCCGACAGGGGAAAGGGCTACACCTTC
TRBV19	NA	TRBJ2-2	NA	CASTKWGGTGELFF	TGTGCCAGTACTAAGTGGGGCGGGACCGGGGAGCTGTTTTTT
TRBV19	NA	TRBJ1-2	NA	CASSTHRDSYYGYTF	TGTGCCAGTAGTACACACAGGGATAGTTACTATGGCTACACCTTC
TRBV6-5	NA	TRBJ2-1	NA	CATLTGTFIDEQFF	TGTGCCACCCTAACAGGGACGTTTATAGATGAGCAGTTCTTC
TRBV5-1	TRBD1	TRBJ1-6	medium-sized	CASSRGTAYNSPLHF	TGCGCCAGCAGCAGGGGGACAGCTTATAATTCACCCCTCCACTTT
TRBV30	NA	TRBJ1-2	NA	CAWSRSGNYGYTF	TGTGCCTGGAGTCGCTCCGGAAACTATGGCTACACCTTC
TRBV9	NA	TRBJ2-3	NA	CASSVVSDGADTQYF	TGTGCCAGCAGCGTAGTCTCGGACGGCGCAGATACGCAGTATTTT
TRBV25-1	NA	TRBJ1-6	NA	CASSGGTSSYNSPLHF	TGTGCCAGCAGTGGCGGTACCAGCTCCTATAATTCACCCCTCCACTTT
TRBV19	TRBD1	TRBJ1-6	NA	CASSIFGQGGFSYNSPLHF	TGTGCCAGTAGTATATTCGGACAGGGAGGCTTTTCCTATAATTCACCCCTCCACTTT
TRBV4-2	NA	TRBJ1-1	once	CASSPRGGGRVPNTEAFF	TGTGCCAGCAGCCCGCGCGGGGGAGGGCGGGTCCCGAACACTGAAGCTTTCTTT
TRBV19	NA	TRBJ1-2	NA	CASSTGQYHGYTF	TGTGCCAGTAGTACCGGACAGTACCATGGCTACACCTTC
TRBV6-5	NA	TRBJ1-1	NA	CASSLGVNTEAFF	TGTGCCAGCAGTTTGGGAGTGAACACTGAAGCTTTCTTT
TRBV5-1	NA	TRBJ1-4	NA	CASSFGTGSKLFF	TGCGCCAGCAGCTTTGGAACGGGGTCCAAACTGTTTTTT
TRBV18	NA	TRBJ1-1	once	CASSPGVGTEAFF	TGTGCCAGCTCACCAGGGGTTGGCACTGAAGCTTTCTTT
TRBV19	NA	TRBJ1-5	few	CASNAGNQPQHF	TGTGCCAGTAACGCGGGCAATCAGCCCCAGCATTTT
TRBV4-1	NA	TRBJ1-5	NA	CASSQVDGSNQPQHF	TGCGCCAGCAGCCAAGTTGACGGTAGCAATCAGCCCCAGCATTTT
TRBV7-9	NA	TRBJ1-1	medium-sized	CASSQRAANTEAFF	TGTGCCAGCAGCCAGCGGGCAGCAAACACTGAAGCTTTCTTT
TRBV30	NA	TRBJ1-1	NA	CAWSATVYTEAFF	TGTGCCTGGAGTGCGACAGTTTACACTGAAGCTTTCTTT
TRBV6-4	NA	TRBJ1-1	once	CASRRTENTEAFF	TGTGCCAGCAGACGGACAGAAAACACTGAAGCTTTCTTT
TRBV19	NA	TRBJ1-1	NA	CASSIVGGATEAFF	TGTGCCAGTAGTATAGTTGGGGGGGCCACTGAAGCTTTCTTT
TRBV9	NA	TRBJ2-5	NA	CASSVGTEETQYF	TGTGCCAGCAGCGTAGGGACAGAAGAGACCCAGTACTTC
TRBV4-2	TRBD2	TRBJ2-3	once	CASSQDELAGGRTDTQYF	TGTGCCAGCAGCCAAGATGAGCTAGCGGGGGGAAGAACAGATACGCAGTATTTT
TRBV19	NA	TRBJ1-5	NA	CASTSWAGKGFGNQPQHF	TGTGCCAGTACCTCCTGGGCAGGGAAAGGGTTTGGCAATCAGCCCCAGCATTTT
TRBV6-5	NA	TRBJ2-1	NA	CATARLQAQGQFF	TGTGCCACCGCCCGGTTGCAGGCCCAAGGGCAGTTCTTC
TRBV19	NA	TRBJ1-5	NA	CASGASGIYNQPQHF	TGTGCCAGTGGGGCGTCGGGGATTTACAATCAGCCCCAGCATTTT
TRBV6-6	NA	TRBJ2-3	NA	CASSPGTGSDTQYF	TGTGCCAGCAGTCCGGGAACCGGTTCGGATACGCAGTATTTT
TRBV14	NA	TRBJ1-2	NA	CASSPPGYGYTF	TGTGCCAGCAGCCCCCCCGGGTACGGCTACACCTTC
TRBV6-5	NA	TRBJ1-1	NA	CASRVPGAVTEAFF	TGTGCCAGCAGAGTCCCAGGGGCGGTTACTGAAGCTTTCTTT
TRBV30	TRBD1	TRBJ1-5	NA	CAWNRGPNQPQHF	TGTGCCTGGAACAGGGGGCCCAATCAGCCCCAGCATTTT
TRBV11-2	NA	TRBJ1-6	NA	CASSLVLSGVLSYNSPLHF	TGTGCCAGCAGCTTAGTGTTATCAGGAGTACTATCCTATAATTCACCCCTCCACTTT
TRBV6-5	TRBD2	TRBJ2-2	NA	CASSYGRGGRTGELFF	TGTGCCAGCAGTTACGGGCGGGGGGGCCGCACCGGGGAGCTGTTTTTT